This TCR beta chain was recorded in a study of blood T cells in healthy people across ages. For the second PCR, which ran for about 7 to 11 cycles, a sample-barcoded 5' primer and a J-beta primer mix were used. TCRdb analysed the 5' RACE reads with MiXCR anew, one entry per CDR3 protein. Among about 680,000 distinct CDR3 sequences listed, about half were seen once. This clonotype has just one count. The CDR3 runs 21 residues. The germline CDR1 and CDR2 sequences are MDHEN and SYDVKM. V trimming: 5 bases; J trimming: 4 bases; junction bases outside the gene matches: 18. The chain links TRBV28 to TRBJ2-2; 14 bases are a match to TRBD2. The sequence was collected from a woman aged 55-69 years in good health. Input material: blood. CDR3 protein: CASSTWTSGRPRIIVTGELFF. As DNA, the CDR3 is TGTGCCAGCAGTACATGGACTAGCGGGAGGCCCCGGATAATAGTCACCGGGGAGCTGTTTTTT.